This entry lists 21 T cell receptor beta chains sequenced from one sample in a study of blood T cell repertoires in COVID-19. Measured with immunoSEQ multiplex PCR; TCRdb has only the in-frame clones, and not every one. Among about 200,000 clones, 80% to 90% were seen once, and the ten largest hold less than 11%. The sample consisted of peripheral blood. The receptor source for this set is a woman older than 75 with acute or convalescent COVID-19.

The gene calls are TRBV7-2 and TRBJ1-4; D may be TRBD1 (5 bases). From germline, CDR1 is SGHTA and CDR2 FQGNSA. The CDR3 sequence is 13 residues long. V lost 4 bases and J lost 5, with 8 bases in between. The CDR3 loop reads CASSWGLNEKLFF. CDR3 sequence (DNA): TGTGCCAGCAGCTGGGGACTCAATGAAAAACTGTTTTTT.

Points on this clone: This CDR3 fails to terminate in the conserved phenylalanine or tryptophan, so it likely reflects a read error. The chain employs TRBV7-2 and TRBJ2-7; maybe TRBD1 (6 bases). Trimming took 1 base from V and 2 from J, leaving 12 bases between them. Germline CDR1 SGHTA, CDR2 FQGNSA. The CDR3 consists of 15 residues. CDR3 DNA: TGTGCCAGCAGCTTAGAGTCAGGGGCGGCCTACGAGCAGTACCTC. It encodes CASSLESGAAYEQYL.

The chain combines TRBV28 with TRBJ1-5, with TRBD1 as a possible D gene (5 bases). The CDR3 is made up of 15 amino acids. Deletions cut 6 bases from V and 0 bases from J, with 12 bases between. Germline V gives CDR1 MDHEN, CDR2 SYDVKM. This chain's CDR3 is CASSPRGDSNQPQHF. DNA for the CDR3: TGTGCCAGCAGCCCGCGGGGGGATAGCAATCAGCCCCAGCATTTT.

The J gene is TRBJ2-3, the V gene TRBV3-1 (or the pseudogene TRBV3-2); 8 bases align to TRBD2. The CDR3 has 15 residues. Germline V gene data show CDR1 as LGHDT and CDR2 as YNNKEL (reference sequence). V shed 9 bases and J 2 bases; nucleotides not matched to a gene: 10. The CDR3 DNA sequence: TGTGCCAGGGCGGCCGGGCGGGGGGACACAGATACGCAGTATTTT. Its protein product is CARAAGRGDTDTQYF.

The genes are TRBV20-1 and TRBJ2-7; D call uncertain. The V end lost 1 base, the J end lost 3 bases, and 4 bases lay between the germline ends. CDR3 length: 11 residues. Germline V gives CDR1 DFQATT, CDR2 SNEGSKA (reference sequence). CDR3 coding DNA: TGCAGTGCTAGAGCTAACTACGAGCAGTACTTC. Protein: CSARANYEQYF.

The rearrangement joins TRBV7-2 to TRBJ1-1; D unclear. Germline lookup yields CDR1 SGHTA and CDR2 FQGNSA. Trimming pared 3 bases from V and 0 bases from J, leaving 8 bases between. CDR3 length equals 14 residues. The CDR3, as DNA: TGTGCCAGCAGCTTCGGGATGCTGAACACTGAAGCTTTCTTT. Protein product: CASSFGMLNTEAFF.

This clone turned up a few times. This chain uses TRBV24-1 with TRBJ2-1, with 10 bases lining up with TRBD2. V shed 6 bases and J 9 bases; nucleotides not matched to a gene: 4. Germline CDR1 is KGHDR and CDR2 is SFDVKD. This CDR3 region has 13 residues. CDR3 region: CATSPAGGPEQFF. The CDR3 DNA sequence: TGTGCCACCAGTCCAGCGGGAGGGCCTGAGCAGTTCTTC.

The chain is built from TRBV4-2 and TRBJ1-2; 8 positions match TRBD1. CDR3 length: 16 residues. Germline CDR1 LGHNA, CDR2 YNFKEQ. Trimming removed 0 bases from V and 4 bases from J; junction bases left unmatched: 7. The CDR3 coding sequence is TGTGCCAGCAGCCAAGAAGACAGGGGCCCCCTCTATGGCTACACCTTC. Its protein product is CASSQEDRGPLYGYTF.

This clone was seen just once. This CDR3 is CASSPAGMKNEKLFF. CDR3 DNA sequence: TGTGCCAGCTCACCTGCGGGAATGAAAAATGAAAAACTGTTTTTT. This chain connects TRBV18 to TRBJ1-4, with unresolved D. Deletions cut 3 bases from V and 5 bases from J, with 13 bases between. In germline, CDR1 is KGHSH, CDR2 LQKENI. CDR3 size: 15 residues.

This chain uses TRBV9 with TRBJ1-1; D gene unclear. Germline CDR1 SGDLS, CDR2 YYNGEE. This CDR3 region has 15 residues. Trimming took off 2 bases at V and 0 bases at J, with 11 bases between the two ends. CDR3 in amino acids: CASSVDQAMNTEAFF. CDR3 DNA sequence: TGTGCCAGCAGCGTTGATCAGGCCATGAACACTGAAGCTTTCTTT.

V gene TRBV4-2 combines with J gene TRBJ1-5; D call uncertain. CDR3 length equals 15 residues. Germline V lookup: CDR1 LGHNA, CDR2 YNFKEQ. The V end lost 1 base, the J end lost 0 bases, and 7 bases lay between the germline ends. The CDR3 bases are TGTGCCAGCAGCCAAGGTGCAGATAGCAATCAGCCCCAGCATTTT. It encodes CASSQGADSNQPQHF.

This chain uses TRBV10-3 with TRBJ2-5; 9 bases are a match to TRBD2. Germline V gene sequence: CDR1 ENHRY, CDR2 SYGVKD. The V segment lost 0 bases and the J segment 4 bases; nucleotides outside the gene matches: 6. The CDR3 covers 16 residues. CDR3 in DNA: TGTGCCATCAGTGAGTCGATGGCGGGGGGGCGAGAGACCCAGTACTTC. This encodes CAISESMAGGRETQYF.

The chain links TRBV9 to TRBJ2-1, with a possible D match to TRBD2 (6 bases). The V gene lost 5 bases and the J gene lost 0 bases, with 15 bases spanning the gap. The germline V gene has CDR1 SGDLS and CDR2 YYNGEE. This CDR3 has 16 amino acids. The CDR3 region has the DNA TGTGCCAGCAGTGCTGGGGGGTCGTCCTCCTACAATGAGCAGTTCTTC. Residues: CASSAGGSSSYNEQFF.

The gene calls are TRBV28 and TRBJ1-3, with D tentatively TRBD1 (5 bases). Germline V gene data show CDR1 as MDHEN and CDR2 as SYDVKM. V gave up 6 bases and J gave up 0 bases, with 12 bases separating them. The CDR3 has 15 amino acids. CDR3 in DNA: TGTGCCAGCAGACGAACAGGACCCTCTGGAAACACCATATATTTT. It translates to CASRRTGPSGNTIYF.

The chain joins TRBV27 to TRBJ2-3; D gene unclear. The CDR3 is made up of 13 amino acids. Germline-derived CDR1 and CDR2 are MNHEY and SMNVEV (reference sequence). V was pared by 0 bases and J by 5 bases, with 6 bases between. CDR3 sequence reads: CASSLSILDTQYF. The CDR3 bases are TGTGCCAGCAGTTTATCGATACTAGATACGCAGTATTTT.

This rearrangement joins TRBV6-5 to TRBJ1-2; a possible D gene is TRBD1 (5 bases). The V gene's germline CDR1 is MNHEY and CDR2 SVGAGI. The CDR3 consists of 13 residues. V gave up 4 bases and J gave up 4 bases, with 10 bases separating them. Written as DNA, the CDR3 is TGTGCCAGCAGTTTCCAGGGTGCCTATGGCTACACCTTC. It specifies CASSFQGAYGYTF.

The chain recombines TRBV30 with TRBJ1-6, with D tentatively TRBD1 (6 bases). The CDR3 runs 13 residues. Germline CDR1 and CDR2: GTSNPN and SVGIG (reference sequence). The V end lost 0 bases, the J end lost 8 bases, and 8 bases lay between the germline ends. The CDR3 region has the DNA TGTGCCTGGAGTGTAGCAGGGGATTCACCCCTCCACTTT. The encoded protein is CAWSVAGDSPLHF.

This clone occurred a few times. The chain employs TRBV2 and TRBJ1-2; perhaps TRBD1 as D (5 bases). The germline V and J ends were trimmed by 2 bases and 5 bases, with 12 bases remaining between them. The CDR3 runs to 14 residues. Germline lookup yields CDR1 SNHLY and CDR2 FYNNEI. The CDR3: CASSETRGVYGYTF. CDR3 DNA sequence: TGTGCCAGCAGTGAAACGCGGGGGGTATATGGCTACACCTTC.

This chain links TRBV7-3 with TRBJ2-7; D might be TRBD2 (5 bases). Trimming took off 3 bases at V and 7 bases at J, with 19 bases between the two ends. In germline, CDR1 is SGHTA, CDR2 FQGTGA. The CDR3 is 15 residues long. CDR3 DNA sequence: TGTGCCAGCAGCTTCTCCCATAATCGGGGTGAAGAGCAGTACTTC. As protein: CASSFSHNRGEEQYF.

V is TRBV11-3 and J is TRBJ2-1; 7 nucleotides agree with TRBD1. This CDR3 has 15 residues. Germline CDR1 reads SGHNT; CDR2 reads YENEEA. J was trimmed by 2 bases and V by 6 bases; bases with no gene match: 7. Written as DNA, the CDR3 is TGTGCCAGCAGAAACACAGGGGACCCCTACAATGAGCAGTTCTTC. It yields the protein CASRNTGDPYNEQFF.

This rearrangement joins TRBV11-2 to TRBJ2-2; TRBD2 aligns across 9 bases. V shed 5 bases and J 3 bases; nucleotides not matched to a gene: 7. This CDR3 is 16 amino acids long. The germline gives CDR1 SGHAT, CDR2 FQNNGV. The CDR3 here is CASSPRLAADTGELFF. The CDR3 DNA reads as TGTGCCAGCAGCCCGCGACTAGCGGCTGACACCGGGGAGCTGTTTTTT.